This T cell receptor beta chain was recovered during a study of blood T cells in healthy people across ages. A sample-barcoded 5' primer and a J-beta primer mix were used in a second PCR of roughly 7 to 11 cycles. TCRdb used MiXCR to reprocess the 5' RACE reads, holding one entry per CDR3 protein. The data show around 400,000 distinct CDR3 sequences, with about 52% seen just once and under 65% held by the top ten. V shed 6 bases and J shed 6 bases, with 12 bases lying between them. Germline loops: CDR1 MNHEY, CDR2 SMNVEV (reference sequence). The CDR3 spans 12 residues. The source material was blood. J is TRBJ2-7 and V is TRBV27; D is unclear. The sequence came from a man aged 55 to 70 in good health. CDR3: CASREGLREQYF. The CDR3 coding sequence is TGTGCCAGCAGGGAAGGGCTGCGCGAGCAGTACTTC.